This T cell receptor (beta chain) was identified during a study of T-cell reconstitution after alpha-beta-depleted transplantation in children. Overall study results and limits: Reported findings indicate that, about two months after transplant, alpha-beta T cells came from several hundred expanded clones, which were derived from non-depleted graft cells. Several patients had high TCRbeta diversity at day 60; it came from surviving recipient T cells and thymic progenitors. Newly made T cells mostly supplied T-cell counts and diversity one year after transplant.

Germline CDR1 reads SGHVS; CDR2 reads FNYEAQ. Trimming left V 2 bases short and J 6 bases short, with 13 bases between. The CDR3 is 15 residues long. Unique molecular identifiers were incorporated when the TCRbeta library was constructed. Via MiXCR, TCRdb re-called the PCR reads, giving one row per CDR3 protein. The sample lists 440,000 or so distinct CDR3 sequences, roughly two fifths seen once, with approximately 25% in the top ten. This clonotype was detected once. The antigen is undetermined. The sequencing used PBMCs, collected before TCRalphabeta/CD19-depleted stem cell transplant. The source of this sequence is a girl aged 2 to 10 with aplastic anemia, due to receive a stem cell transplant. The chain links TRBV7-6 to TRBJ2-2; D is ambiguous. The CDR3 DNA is TGTGCCAGCAGCTTAAGGCTAGAGTGGGCCGGGGAGCTGTTTTTT. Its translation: CASSLRLEWAGELFF.